The 15 T cell receptor beta chains given below trace back to one sample, sequenced in a study of shared clonotypes between healthy human individuals. Sequenced by immunoSEQ multiplex PCR; TCRdb stores in-frame clones only, minus some. Among approximately 2.1 million clones listed, 90% to 95% were seen once. Sample: naive CD4+ T cells from PBMCs. As for subset: CD45RA+ positively selected. The receptors derive from a man younger than 30 in good health. Some clones in this sample may be carry-over from other donors' samples.

Regarding this clone: Other DNA sequences within the sample encode an identical CDR3. Here the CDR3 reads CASSLLGGGNTGELFF. CDR3 DNA: TGTGCCAGCAGTTTATTGGGCGGAGGGAACACCGGGGAGCTGTTTTTT. The V gene is TRBV28, the J gene TRBJ2-2; D perhaps matches TRBD2 (5 bases). With 1 base removed from V and 1 base from J, the gap between germline ends came to 10 bases. CDR1 is MDHEN and CDR2 is SYDVKM in the germline V gene. The CDR3 is 16 amino acids.

The chain recombines TRBV5-1 with TRBJ1-1, with 8 bases that match TRBD1. This CDR3 has 17 amino acids. V lost 0 bases to trimming and J lost 0 bases; unmatched junction nucleotides: 7. Germline assignment: CDR1 SGHRS and CDR2 YFSETQ. Here the CDR3 reads CASSLVAGGPMNTEAFF. The CDR3 DNA reads as TGCGCCAGCAGCTTGGTGGCAGGGGGCCCAATGAACACTGAAGCTTTCTTT.

This rearrangement joins TRBV11-2 to TRBJ2-2, with 9 bases fitting TRBD2. CDR3 length equals 17 residues. With V trimmed by 5 bases and J by 7 bases, 14 bases remained unmatched. Germline values: CDR1 SGHAT, CDR2 FQNNGV. The CDR3 reads CASSQPPTSGNHGELFF. CDR3 bases: TGTGCCAGCAGCCAACCCCCGACTAGCGGCAATCACGGGGAGCTGTTTTTT.

This chain uses TRBV6-1 with TRBJ1-2; 7 positions agree with TRBD1. J was trimmed by 7 bases and V by 4 bases; bases with no gene match: 9. Looked up from germline, CDR1 is MNHNS and CDR2 is SASEGT. The CDR3 has 14 amino acids. CDR3: CASSGSRQGLGYTF. The DNA of the CDR3 is TGTGCCAGCAGTGGATCGCGACAGGGACTTGGCTACACCTTC.

V gene TRBV28 combines with J gene TRBJ2-3, with 10 bases fitting TRBD2. Losses at the gene ends were 8 bases for V and 5 bases for J; bases not matched to a gene: 13. There are 16 residues in the CDR3. CDR1 MDHEN and CDR2 SYDVKM come from the germline V gene. CDR3 sequence reads: CASRYLAGESKDTQYF. The CDR3 bases are TGTGCCAGCCGTTACCTAGCGGGAGAATCTAAAGATACGCAGTATTTT. Together with reference TRBV28 and TRBJ2-3, the CDR3 gives the full variable domain: DVKVTQSSRYLVKRTGEKVFLECVQDMDHENMFWYRQDPGLGLRLIYFSYDVKMKEKGDIPEGYSVSREKKERFSLILESASTNQTSMYLCASRYLAGESKDTQYFGPGTRLTVL.

The chain employs TRBV5-1 and TRBJ2-1, with D perhaps TRBD1 or TRBD2 (5 bases each). Trimming took 5 bases from V and 3 from J, leaving 18 bases between them. This CDR3 is 16 amino acids long. Per germline, CDR1 SGHRS and CDR2 YFSETQ. The CDR3 DNA reads as TGCGCCAGCAGTGATTACGCCGGGACCAACTACAATGAGCAGTTCTTC. This encodes CASSDYAGTNYNEQFF.

This chain joins TRBV11-2 and TRBJ2-3, with D possibly being TRBD2 (6 bases). The CDR3 covers 14 residues. Germline V gives CDR1 SGHAT, CDR2 FQNNGV. Trimming took 10 bases from V and 2 from J, leaving 16 bases between them. The CDR3 protein is CATQPGRLTDTQYF. The CDR3 DNA follows: TGTGCCACCCAACCGGGGAGGCTCACAGATACGCAGTATTTT.

The J gene is TRBJ2-2, the V gene TRBV10-2; 7 positions agree with TRBD1. The CDR3 spans 18 residues. After removal of 1 base from V and 5 bases from J, the junction contained 13 bases not matched to a gene. Germline-derived CDR1 and CDR2 are WSHSY and SAAADI. DNA of the CDR3: TGCGCCAGCAGTGAGTTCCCCGGAAGGGGGCGCGGGACCGGGGAGCTGTTTTTT. Protein product: CASSEFPGRGRGTGELFF.

The rearrangement joins TRBV9 to TRBJ2-3; D is unclear. Germline V gene lookup returns CDR1 SGDLS and CDR2 YYNGEE. The length of the CDR3 is 14 residues. V lost 0 bases and J lost 6, with 11 bases in between. CDR3 amino acids: CASSVAQDPDTQYF. In DNA, the CDR3 is TGTGCCAGCAGCGTAGCTCAGGACCCCGATACGCAGTATTTT.

V is TRBV19 and J is TRBJ2-3; TRBD2 agrees at 13 bases. The CDR3 spans 18 residues. With 3 bases clipped from V and 6 bases from J, the junction kept 12 bases outside the gene matches. Per germline, CDR1 LNHDA and CDR2 SQIVND (reference sequence). CDR3 DNA: TGTGCCAGTAGTATGTTGAGGACTAGCGGGAGTCTGGCCGATACGCAGTATTTT. Translation: CASSMLRTSGSLADTQYF.

The genes are TRBV9 and TRBJ1-4, with D hard to call. CDR3 length: 14 amino acids. Between the trimmed V and J ends, which lost 5 bases and 10 bases, there was a span of 18 bases. Germline V gene sequence: CDR1 SGDLS, CDR2 YYNGEE. Here the CDR3 reads CASRIREHGGKLFF. CDR3 bases: TGTGCCAGCAGAATCCGAGAACACGGAGGAAAACTGTTTTTT.

A word on this clone: Other DNA sequences in this sample translate to the same CDR3. The rearrangement joins TRBV18 to TRBJ1-1; 7 bases align to TRBD1. The CDR3 covers 13 residues. Germline CDR1 reads KGHSH; CDR2 reads LQKENI. Unmatched junction bases numbered 2, after V lost 6 bases and J lost 1 base. CDR3: CASSRDRNTEAFF. The CDR3 coding sequence is TGTGCCAGCTCCCGGGACAGGAACACTGAAGCTTTCTTT.

This chain joins TRBV5-4 and TRBJ2-7; a possible D gene is TRBD2 (7 bases). The V end lost 3 bases, the J end lost 0 bases, and 13 bases lay between the germline ends. The CDR3 extends over 15 amino acids. CDR1 is SGHNT and CDR2 is YYREEE in the germline V gene (reference sequence). CDR3 sequence: CASSWGGALSYEQYF. In DNA form, the CDR3 reads TGTGCCAGCAGCTGGGGGGGGGCGCTCTCCTACGAGCAGTACTTC.

This chain joins TRBV4-2 and TRBJ2-1; 14 positions match TRBD2. The trim removed 4 bases at V and 9 bases at J, leaving 11 bases unmatched. Germline CDR1 reads LGHNA; CDR2 reads YNFKEQ. The CDR3 totals 17 residues. The CDR3 DNA reads as TGTGCCAGCAGCCCTTCGCCGGGACTAGCGGGAGAGGTTGAGCAGTTCTTC. This sequence encodes CASSPSPGLAGEVEQFF.

The genes are TRBV12-2 and TRBJ2-1; the D call TRBD1 from the table was never checked on the DNA. TRBV12-2 is a listed pseudogene. This CDR3 comprises 13 residues. CDR3 nucleotide sequence: TGTGCAAGTCGCCCCTCCAGGCTGGTTGAGCAGTTCTTC. It codes for CASRPSRLVEQFF.